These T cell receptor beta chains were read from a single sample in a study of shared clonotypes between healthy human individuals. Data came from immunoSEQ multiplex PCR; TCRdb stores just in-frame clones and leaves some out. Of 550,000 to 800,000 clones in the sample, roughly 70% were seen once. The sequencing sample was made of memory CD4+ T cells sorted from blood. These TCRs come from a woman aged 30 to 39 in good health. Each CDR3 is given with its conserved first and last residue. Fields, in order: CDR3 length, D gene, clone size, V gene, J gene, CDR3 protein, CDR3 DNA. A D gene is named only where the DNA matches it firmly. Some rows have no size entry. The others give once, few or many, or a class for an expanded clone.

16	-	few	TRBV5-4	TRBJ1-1	CASSSAESGVGTEAFF	TGTGCCAGCAGCTCGGCAGAGTCGGGGGTGGGCACTGAAGCTTTCTTT
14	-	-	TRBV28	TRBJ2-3	CASIKGSMTDTQYF	TGTGCCAGCATCAAGGGGAGTATGACAGATACGCAGTATTTT
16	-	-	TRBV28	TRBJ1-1	CASSAAGGRGGTEAFF	TGTGCCAGCAGTGCGGCCGGGGGCAGGGGAGGCACTGAAGCTTTCTTT
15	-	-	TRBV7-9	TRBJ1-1	CASSLAAGDMTEAFF	TGTGCCAGCAGCTTAGCTGCGGGGGATATGACTGAAGCTTTCTTT
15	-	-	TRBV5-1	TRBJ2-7	CASSLGPGTSYEQYF	TGCGCCAGCAGCTTGGGGCCCGGGACCTCCTACGAGCAGTACTTC
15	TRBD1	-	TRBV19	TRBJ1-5	CASRPDRGRNQPQHF	TGTGCCAGTAGACCCGACAGGGGGCGAAATCAGCCCCAGCATTTT
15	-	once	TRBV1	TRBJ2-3	CTSSQEGLCTDTQYF	TGCACCAGCAGCCAAGAAGGCCTTTGCACAGATACGCAGTATTTT
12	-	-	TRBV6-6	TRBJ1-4	CASSHVQEKLFF	TGTGCCAGCAGTCATGTCCAGGAAAAACTGTTTTTT
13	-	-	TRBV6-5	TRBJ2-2	CATTGGNTGELFF	TGTGCCACCACAGGTGGGAACACCGGGGAGCTGTTTTTT
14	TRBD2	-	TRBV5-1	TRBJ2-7	CASSATSGSAVQYF	TGCGCCAGCAGCGCGACTAGCGGGAGTGCAGTGCAGTACTTC
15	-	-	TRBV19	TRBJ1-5	CASSRVDGSNQPQHF	TGTGCCAGTAGCAGGGTGGACGGGAGCAATCAGCCCCAGCATTTT
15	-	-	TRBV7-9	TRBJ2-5	CASSLGGEGEETQYF	TGTGCCAGCAGCTTAGGAGGGGAGGGGGAAGAGACCCAGTACTTC
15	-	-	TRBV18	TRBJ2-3	CASSPAGLRRDTQYF	TGTGCCAGCTCACCAGCGGGACTCCGACGGGATACGCAGTATTTT
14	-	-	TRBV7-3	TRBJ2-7	CASSISPGRYEQYF	TGTGCCAGCAGCATCAGCCCGGGACGCTACGAGCAGTACTTC
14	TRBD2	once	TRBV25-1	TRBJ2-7	CASSAVSGIHEQYF	TGTGCCAGCAGTGCAGTTAGCGGGATCCACGAGCAGTACTTC
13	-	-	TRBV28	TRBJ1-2	CASSLRGSYGYTF	TGTGCCAGCAGTTTAAGAGGCAGCTATGGCTACACCTTC
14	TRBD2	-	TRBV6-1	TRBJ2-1	CASSSTSAYNEQFF	TGTGCCAGCAGTTCAACTAGCGCCTACAATGAGCAGTTCTTC
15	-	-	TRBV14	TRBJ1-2	CASSPPGRGDYGYTF	TGTGCCAGCAGCCCACCTGGGAGGGGGGACTATGGCTACACCTTC
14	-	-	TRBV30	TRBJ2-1	CAWKRRMASDEQFF	TGTGCCTGGAAACGGAGGATGGCCTCGGATGAGCAGTTCTTC
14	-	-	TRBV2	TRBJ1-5	CASSEARGNQPQHF	TGTGCCAGCAGTGAAGCCCGGGGCAATCAGCCCCAGCATTTT
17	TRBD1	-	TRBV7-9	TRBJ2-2	CASNPGNPGQGAGELFF	TGTGCCAGCAACCCAGGAAACCCGGGACAGGGGGCCGGGGAGCTGTTTTTT
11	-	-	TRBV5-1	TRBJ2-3	CASSLRGTQYF	TGCGCCAGCAGCTTGAGAGGTACGCAGTATTTT
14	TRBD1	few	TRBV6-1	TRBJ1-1	CASIQGGQDTEAFF	TGTGCCAGCATCCAAGGTGGACAGGACACTGAAGCTTTCTTT